Below, 5 T cell receptor beta chains from the same sample are listed, as sequenced in a study of T-cell memory formation after mild COVID-19. MiXCR was run by TCRdb on the 5' RACE reads, yielding one entry per CDR3 protein. The sample holds about 190,000 distinct CDR3 sequences, around a fifth seen once. Sequencing was performed on PBMCs or a T cell subset sorted from them (not recorded which). Receptors were obtained from an adult woman who had mild COVID-19 (a few samples of this study predate the infection). Cell type and time point are not known.

The chain uses TRBV30 and TRBJ2-3; D may be TRBD2 (6 bases). The CDR3 spans 14 residues. V gave up 0 bases and J gave up 2 bases, with 9 bases separating them. Per germline, CDR1 GTSNPN and CDR2 SVGIG (reference sequence). CDR3 region: CAWSVLAVTDTQYF. CDR3 bases: TGTGCCTGGAGTGTACTAGCTGTCACAGATACGCAGTATTTT.

V usage is TRBV7-9 and J usage is TRBJ1-4, with a possible D match to TRBD1 (5 bases). Germline lookup yields CDR1 SEHNR and CDR2 FQNEAQ (reference sequence). V lost 4 bases and J 13 bases, leaving 19 bases between the germline ends. The CDR3 is 14 residues long. CDR3 amino acids: CASSSTGSVSILFF. In nucleotides, the CDR3 is TGTGCCAGCAGCTCTACAGGATCCGTTTCAATACTGTTTTTT.

This clonotype was detected only a few times. The chain carries TRBV11-1 and TRBJ2-7; tentatively, D is TRBD1 (5 bases). The CDR3 contains 14 residues. CDR1 and CDR2 (germline): SGHAT, FQDESV (reference sequence). V was pared by 2 bases and J by 5 bases, with 13 bases between. CDR3 nucleotide sequence: TGTGCCAGCAGCTTAACGCAGGGCGAAGACGAGCAGTACTTC. This translates into CASSLTQGEDEQYF.

This clonotype turned up a few times. The gene calls are TRBV6-6 and TRBJ1-2; D is ambiguous. Trimming stripped 1 base from V and 8 bases from J, with 14 bases between. CDR1 is MNHNY, CDR2 SVGAGI, per germline (reference sequence). There are 14 residues in the CDR3. CDR3 sequence reads: CASSYLDLAKGYTF. The DNA for the CDR3 is TGTGCCAGCAGTTACTTGGACCTGGCAAAGGGCTACACCTTC.

This clonotype was recorded a few times. The chain uses TRBV12-3 or TRBV12-4 and TRBJ2-7; 9 bases fit TRBD1. This CDR3 is 14 amino acids long. With 5 bases clipped from V and 2 bases from J, the junction kept 4 bases outside the gene matches. CDR3: CASSTGQGPYEQYF. CDR3 in DNA: TGTGCCAGCAGTACGGGACAGGGACCCTACGAGCAGTACTTC.